This T cell receptor (beta chain) appears in the sequencing data of a study of blood T cell repertoires in COVID-19. Data came from immunoSEQ multiplex PCR; TCRdb stores just in-frame clones and leaves some out. The table records hundreds of thousands of clones, 85% to 90% of them present only once. This CDR3 has 14 residues. Looked up from germline, CDR1 is LGHDT and CDR2 is YNNKEL (reference sequence). V dropped 3 bases and J dropped 7 bases, with 12 bases sitting between them. Sequenced material: PBMCs or T cells enriched from blood (not recorded which). The clonotype comes from a woman in her forties or fifties who had recovered from COVID-19. The chain joins TRBV3-1 (or the pseudogene TRBV3-2) to TRBJ2-2; perhaps TRBD2 as D (5 bases). CDR3 nucleotide sequence: TGTGCCAGCAGCCAGGCCCTAGAGGGCGGGGAGCTGTTTTTT. Its protein is CASSQALEGGELFF.